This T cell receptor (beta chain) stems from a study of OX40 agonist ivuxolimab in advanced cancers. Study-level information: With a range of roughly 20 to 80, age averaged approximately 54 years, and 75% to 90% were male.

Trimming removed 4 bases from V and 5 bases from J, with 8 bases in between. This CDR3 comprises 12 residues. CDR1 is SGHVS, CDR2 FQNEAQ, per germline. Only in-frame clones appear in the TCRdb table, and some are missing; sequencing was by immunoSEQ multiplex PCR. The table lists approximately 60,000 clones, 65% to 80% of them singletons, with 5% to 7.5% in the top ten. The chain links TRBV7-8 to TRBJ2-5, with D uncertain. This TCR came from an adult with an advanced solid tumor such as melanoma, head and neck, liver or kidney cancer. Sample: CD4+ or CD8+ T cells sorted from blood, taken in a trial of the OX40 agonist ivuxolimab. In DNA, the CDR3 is TGTGCCAGCAGCTCCGGCCCGGAGACCCAGTACTTC. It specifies CASSSGPETQYF.